Below, one T cell receptor beta chain is given with its context. This specimen comes from a study of CD8+ T cells in alopecia areata. It was cDNA, reverse transcribed from extracted RNA, that served as the sequencing template. Here immunoSEQ multiplex PCR was the method, and the copy in TCRdb shows in-frame clones only, minus some. The table records 65,000 to 100,000 clones, about 53% of them present only once. The V end was cut by 2 bases, the J end by 4 bases, with 9 bases between. The germline V gene has CDR1 MDHEN and CDR2 SYDVKM. This CDR3 spans 13 amino acids. The genes are TRBV28 and TRBJ2-7, with D possibly TRBD2 on 6 matching bases. Sample: NKG2D-high CD8+ T cells sorted from blood. The receptor comes from a human donor with alopecia areata. CDR3 nucleotides: TGTGCCAGCAGTTTACCGGGGGAGTACGAGCAGTACTTC. It encodes CASSLPGEYEQYF.